These 8 T cell receptor beta chains were sequenced from one sample in a study of blood T cell repertoires in COVID-19. Sequencing was performed with immunoSEQ multiplex PCR; in TCRdb, only in-frame clones are kept and a portion is missing. Of about 150,000 clones in the sample, around 84% were seen once. The material sequenced was PBMCs or T cells enriched from blood (not recorded which). These receptors were taken from a woman in her forties or fifties who had recovered from COVID-19.

The V call is TRBV7-8, the J call TRBJ2-1, with 9 bases fitting TRBD2. The CDR3 spans 15 residues. Germline CDR1 SGHVS, CDR2 FQNEAQ. V lost 1 base and J lost 7; bases outside the gene matches: 5. In DNA form, the CDR3 reads TGTGCCAGCAGCTTAGGCGGGAGGGGCGGGAATGAGCAGTTCTTC. It is translated as CASSLGGRGGNEQFF.

The rearrangement joins TRBV19 to TRBJ2-5, with 9 bases that match TRBD2. The CDR3 contains 14 residues. Trimming removed 3 bases from V and 4 bases from J; junction bases left unmatched: 3. Germline loops: CDR1 LNHDA, CDR2 SQIVND (reference sequence). CDR3 sequence (DNA): TGTGCCAGTAGTATGGGACTAGCCCCAGAGACCCAGTACTTC. Its translation is CASSMGLAPETQYF.

This clone has just one count. CDR3 protein: CAISESIIVYRGQSTDTQYF. CDR3 nucleotide sequence: TGTGCCATCAGTGAGTCGATCATCGTTTACAGGGGGCAAAGCACAGATACGCAGTATTTT. V gene TRBV10-3 combines with J gene TRBJ2-3, with 9 bases fitting TRBD1. The germline CDR1 and CDR2 sequences are ENHRY and SYGVKD. After removal of 0 bases from V and 0 bases from J, the junction contained 13 bases not matched to a gene. The CDR3 is 20 residues long.

This rearrangement joins TRBV4-3 to TRBJ2-2, with D hard to call. Germline lookup yields CDR1 LGHNA and CDR2 YSLEER. The CDR3 spans 13 residues. V dropped 4 bases and J dropped 2 bases, with 5 bases sitting between them. CDR3 residues: CASSRDNTGELFF. CDR3 DNA sequence: TGCGCCAGCAGCCGCGATAACACCGGGGAGCTGTTTTTT.

The J gene is TRBJ2-1, the V gene TRBV27, with D perhaps TRBD1 (5 bases). CDR3 length: 17 amino acids. V was trimmed by 5 bases and J by 4 bases, leaving 21 bases between them. Germline V gene data show CDR1 as MNHEY and CDR2 as SMNVEV (reference sequence). The CDR3 protein is CASSQGLPAQPYNEQFF. CDR3 DNA: TGTGCCAGCAGTCAGGGCCTTCCCGCCCAGCCTTACAATGAGCAGTTCTTC.

As concerns this clone: Additional DNA sequences in this sample encode the identical CDR3. This chain joins TRBV5-6 and TRBJ1-2; 8 bases are a match to TRBD1. From germline, CDR1 is SGHDT and CDR2 YYEEEE. V shed 4 bases and J 13 bases; nucleotides not matched to a gene: 9. The CDR3 runs to 12 residues. For the CDR3, the DNA is TGTGCCAGCAGCAGGGGACAGGCCCAGGGCACCTTC. It is translated as CASSRGQAQGTF.

The chain combines TRBV7-3 with TRBJ2-1; 9 bases align to TRBD1. With 0 bases clipped from V and 8 bases from J, the junction kept 14 bases outside the gene matches. Germline V gene lookup returns CDR1 SGHTA and CDR2 FQGTGA. The CDR3 spans 18 residues. CDR3 loop: CASSLTSSGTGYRDEQFF. CDR3 nucleotide sequence: TGTGCCAGCAGCTTAACTTCCTCCGGGACAGGGTATCGGGATGAGCAGTTCTTC.

The table lists this clone with a few counts. This chain connects TRBV6-4 to TRBJ1-2, with a possible D match to TRBD1 (5 bases). The CDR3 loop spans 12 amino acids. Germline CDR1 and CDR2: MRHNA and SNTAGT. V dropped 2 bases and J dropped 4 bases, with 5 bases sitting between them. CDR3 residues: CASSDQGYGYTF. CDR3 DNA: TGTGCCAGCAGTGACCAGGGCTATGGCTACACCTTC.